The 3 T cell receptor beta chains below come from one sample, sequenced in a study of blood T cell repertoires in COVID-19 (dated by TCRdb to 2018 to 2021). The protocol used for the library was the immunoSEQ multiplex PCR assay. TCRdb obtained this table from immuneACCESS and retained in-frame rearrangements with V and J assigned. These tables miss some clones; where compared with another copy, unresolved V genes account for less than half of the shortfall, and the remainder is unexplained. For this sample the table gives 140,000 to 150,000 clones, of which about 83% were detected only once. 5.5% to 7.5% of the sample comes from the top ten. Sequencing was carried out using PBMCs or T cells enriched from blood (not recorded which). The receptors shown here come from a woman aged 50 to 65 who had been exposed to COVID-19.

This clone has just a few counts. The J gene is TRBJ2-7, the V gene TRBV27; 7 positions agree with TRBD1. With 6 bases clipped from V and 4 bases from J, the junction kept 15 bases outside the gene matches. The CDR3 extends over 16 amino acids. Germline V gives CDR1 MNHEY, CDR2 SMNVEV (reference sequence). CDR3 sequence (DNA): TGTGCCAGCAGCTCTCACCCTAGGGGGCTTTCTTACGAGCAGTACTTC. Its translation is CASSSHPRGLSYEQYF.

The V and J genes are TRBV12-3 or TRBV12-4 and TRBJ2-3; D is perhaps TRBD1 (5 bases). The V and J ends lost 1 base and 3 bases respectively, with 5 bases between them. This CDR3 has 13 residues. CDR3 in amino acids: CASSLGTTDTQYF. The CDR3 bases are TGTGCCAGCAGTTTAGGGACAACAGATACGCAGTATTTT.

The chain is built from TRBV3-1 (or the pseudogene TRBV3-2) and TRBJ1-1; D not certain. This CDR3 contains 14 residues. Trimming cost V 3 bases and J 1 base, with 9 bases left between them. Per the germline V gene, CDR1 is LGHDT and CDR2 is YNNKEL (reference sequence). In DNA, the CDR3 is TGTGCCAGCAGCCAGGCCCACGCGAACACTGAAGCTTTCTTT. Translation gives CASSQAHANTEAFF.